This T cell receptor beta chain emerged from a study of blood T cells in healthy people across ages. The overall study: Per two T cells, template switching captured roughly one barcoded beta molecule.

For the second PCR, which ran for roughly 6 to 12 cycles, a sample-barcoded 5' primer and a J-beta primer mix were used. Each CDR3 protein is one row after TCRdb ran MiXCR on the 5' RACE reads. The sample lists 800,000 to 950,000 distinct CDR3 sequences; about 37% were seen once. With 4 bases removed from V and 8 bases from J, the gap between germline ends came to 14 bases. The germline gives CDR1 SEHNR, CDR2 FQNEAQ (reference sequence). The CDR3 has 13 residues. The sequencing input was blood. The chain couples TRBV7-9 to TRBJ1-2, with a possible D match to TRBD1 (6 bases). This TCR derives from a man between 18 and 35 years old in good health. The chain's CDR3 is CASSSTDSSGYTF. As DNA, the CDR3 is TGTGCCAGCAGCTCTACGGACAGCTCGGGCTACACCTTC.